The rows below give T cell receptor beta chains drawn from one sample of a study of blood T cell repertoires in COVID-19. This table comes from immunoSEQ multiplex PCR, and its TCRdb copy is limited to in-frame clones, with some not included. The sample has hundreds of thousands of clones, 86% seen once. Source material: peripheral blood. Receptors originate from an elderly man with acute or convalescent COVID-19. Both conserved end residues are part of each CDR3. The order of the fields is J gene, clone size, V gene, D gene, CDR3 DNA, CDR3 protein. D genes are given only for firm matches. The size of a clone is reported for some rows only, either as once, few or many, or as a class for expanded clones.

J gene: TRBJ1-4
clone size: -
V gene: TRBV28
D gene: -
CDR3 DNA: TGTGCCAGCTGCAGTTCAACTAATGAAAAACTGTTTTTT
CDR3 protein: CASCSSTNEKLFF

J gene: TRBJ2-5
clone size: -
V gene: TRBV12-3/TRBV12-4
D gene: TRBD1
CDR3 DNA: TGTGCCAGCAGTCCGGGACAGCCAGAGACCCAGTACTTC
CDR3 protein: CASSPGQPETQYF

J gene: TRBJ1-4
clone size: -
V gene: TRBV28
D gene: -
CDR3 DNA: TGTGCCAGCAGTTTATCTGGGTGGGGGGGTGAAAAACTGTTTTTT
CDR3 protein: CASSLSGWGGEKLFF

J gene: TRBJ1-5
clone size: -
V gene: TRBV29-1
D gene: -
CDR3 DNA: TGCAGCGTTTCAGGTGGGAGCAATCAGCCCCAGCATTTT
CDR3 protein: CSVSGGSNQPQHF

J gene: TRBJ1-1
clone size: once
V gene: TRBV5-1
D gene: TRBD1
CDR3 DNA: TGCGCCAGCAGCTTTGGGACAGTGGACACTGAAGCTTTCTTT
CDR3 protein: CASSFGTVDTEAFF

J gene: TRBJ2-4
clone size: -
V gene: TRBV5-1
D gene: TRBD2
CDR3 DNA: TGCGCCAGCAGCTTGGGAGCCTTAGCGGGGACAGCCAAAAACATTCAGTACTTC
CDR3 protein: CASSLGALAGTAKNIQYF

J gene: TRBJ2-5
clone size: -
V gene: TRBV30
D gene: -
CDR3 DNA: TGTGCCTGGAGCCAGGGGCCTGTGGAGACCCAGTACTTC
CDR3 protein: CAWSQGPVETQYF

J gene: TRBJ2-2
clone size: -
V gene: TRBV29-1
D gene: -
CDR3 DNA: TGCAGCGCCCGGAAGACTAGTTCGTCCGGGGAGCTGTTTTTT
CDR3 protein: CSARKTSSSGELFF

J gene: TRBJ1-5
clone size: -
V gene: TRBV5-4
D gene: -
CDR3 DNA: TGTGCCAGCAGCTTGGCAGGGGTTGAACAGCCCCAGCATTTT
CDR3 protein: CASSLAGVEQPQHF

J gene: TRBJ2-2
clone size: -
V gene: TRBV18
D gene: -
CDR3 DNA: TGTGCCAGCTCACCACCGAGGTCCCAGGGCCTCGGGGAGCTGTTTTTT
CDR3 protein: CASSPPRSQGLGELFF